These 27 T cell receptor beta chains originate from one sample sequenced in a study of T-cell memory formation after mild COVID-19 (dated by TCRdb to the early 2020s). Receptor libraries were prepared by 5' RACE. Sequenced using an Illumina NovaSeq 6000. TCRdb took the public reads, trimmed them with fastp at Q25, ran MiXCR for clone calling and kept in-frame beta chains. Records with the same CDR3 protein are collapsed into one entry carrying the most frequent genes and DNA. Here the sample has more than 120,000 distinct CDR3 sequences; roughly 21% occur a single time. Approximately 2% of the sample rests with the top ten. Material for sequencing was PBMCs or a T cell subset sorted from them (not recorded which). The receptors here all came from an adult woman who had mild COVID-19 (a few samples of this study predate the infection). The sample titles of this study are shuffled in the database, so cell type and time point are left out; the donor was told from shared clones.

There are a few counts of this clonotype. V gene TRBV5-1 combines with J gene TRBJ1-3; D gene unclear. CDR3 length: 16 amino acids. Trimming took off 1 base at V and 0 bases at J, with 11 bases between the two ends. Germline CDR1 and CDR2: SGHRS and YFSETQ. The CDR3 coding sequence is TGCGCCAGCAGCTTGCAGCCACGGGACTCTGGAAACACCATATATTTT. Translated: CASSLQPRDSGNTIYF. Full variable domain (remainder filled in from reference TRBV5-1 and TRBJ1-3): KAGVTQTPRYLIKTRGQQVTLSCSPISGHRSVSWYQQTPGQGLQFLFEYFSETQRNKGNFPGRFSGRQFSNSRSEMNVSTLELGDSALYLCASSLQPRDSGNTIYFGEGSWLTVV.

Details on this clonotype: It is likely a read error, because the conserved phenylalanine at the end of the CDR3 is missing. The chain is built from TRBV6-2 or TRBV6-3 and TRBJ2-5; perhaps D is TRBD1 or TRBD2 (5 bases each). V lost 4 bases to trimming and J lost 4 bases, with 16 bases between them. This CDR3 is built from 15 residues. The V gene's germline CDR1 is MNHEY and CDR2 SVGEGT. The CDR3 reads CASSSSGTRAETQYL. In nucleotides, the CDR3 is TGTGCCAGCAGTTCGTCAGGGACCCGCGCAGAGACCCAGTACTTA.

CDR3 DNA: TGTGCCAGCAAAAAAGGACAGGGGAGGAATCAGCCCCAGCATTTT. Translated, it gives CASKKGQGRNQPQHF. J is TRBJ1-5 and V is TRBV12-3 or TRBV12-4; 9 bases are shared with TRBD1. The CDR3 is 15 amino acids. After removal of 7 bases from V and 4 bases from J, the junction contained 8 bases not matched to a gene.

This clonotype was seen only a few times. The chain has TRBV9 and TRBJ2-5; 10 nucleotides line up with TRBD1. V shed 0 bases, J shed 1 base, and the junction held 9 bases outside the gene matches. CDR3 length equals 18 residues. The germline CDR1 and CDR2 sequences are SGDLS and YYNGEE. The CDR3 protein is CASSVGVGGQGIQETQYF. CDR3 nucleotides: TGTGCCAGCAGCGTAGGGGTCGGGGGACAGGGGATCCAAGAGACCCAGTACTTC.

This clonotype showed up just a few times. The V and J genes are TRBV5-1 and TRBJ2-3, with 7 bases aligning to TRBD1. The V segment lost 4 bases and the J segment 2 bases; nucleotides outside the gene matches: 4. The CDR3 totals 14 residues. Germline V lookup: CDR1 SGHRS, CDR2 YFSETQ. The CDR3 here is CASSQGDTTDTQYF. For the CDR3, the DNA is TGCGCCAGCAGCCAGGGGGATACCACAGATACGCAGTATTTT.

This clonotype has more than one count but fewer than ten. The chain employs TRBV12-3 or TRBV12-4 and TRBJ2-7; 9 bases align to TRBD1. After removal of 6 bases from V and 5 bases from J, the junction contained 11 bases not matched to a gene. CDR3 size: 15 residues. CDR3 loop: CASRMGGTGPHEQYF. CDR3 DNA: TGTGCCAGCAGAATGGGAGGGACAGGGCCCCACGAGCAGTACTTC.

This chain connects TRBV7-9 to TRBJ1-1, with D unresolved. The CDR3 runs to 14 residues. V lost 5 bases, J lost 5 bases, and 15 bases lay in between. The V gene's germline CDR1 is SEHNR and CDR2 FQNEAQ (reference sequence). CDR3 DNA: TGTGCCAGCAGCCCGAGTGAGGGAAGGACTGAAGCTTTCTTT. Its translation: CASSPSEGRTEAFF. The full variable domain, rest sourced from reference TRBV7-9 and TRBJ1-1, is DTGVSQNPRHKITKRGQNVTFRCDPISEHNRLYWYRQTLGQGPEFLTYFQNEAQLEKSRLLSDRFSAERPKGSFSTLEIQRTEQGDSAMYLCASSPSEGRTEAFFGQGTRLTVV.

The sample holds a few counts of this clonotype. The V call is TRBV7-8, the J call TRBJ2-7; possible D gene TRBD2, 5 bases. The CDR3 totals 14 residues. Germline V lookup: CDR1 SGHVS, CDR2 FQNEAQ. Trimming removed 3 bases from V and 0 bases from J, with 9 bases in between. Here the CDR3 DNA reads TGTGCCAGCAGCTTTCGACTAAGCTCCTACGAGCAGTACTTC. Encoded protein: CASSFRLSSYEQYF.

The V call is TRBV9, the J call TRBJ2-3; either TRBD1 or TRBD2 may fit D (6 bases each). This CDR3 is 16 amino acids long. Germline CDR1 SGDLS, CDR2 YYNGEE. Deletions cut 3 bases from V and 3 bases from J, with 17 bases between. The DNA for the CDR3 is TGTGCCAGCAGCGCCACCCCGGGGGCGCTAACAGATACGCAGTATTTT. Translation gives CASSATPGALTDTQYF.

The count of this clonotype is one. The chain carries TRBV7-3 and TRBJ2-2; unclear D gene. In germline, CDR1 is SGHTA, CDR2 FQGTGA. V was cut by 2 bases and J by 3 bases, with 16 bases left in between. The CDR3 contains 17 residues. CDR3 DNA: TGTGCCAGCAGCTTACCCCTTCTCGGTCCCCACACCGGGGAGCTGTTTTTT. This sequence encodes CASSLPLLGPHTGELFF.

This rearrangement joins TRBV4-1 to TRBJ1-3; tentative D call: TRBD1 (5 bases). Trimming left V 3 bases short and J 4 bases short, with 13 bases between. This CDR3 comprises 15 residues. Germline V lookup: CDR1 MGHRA, CDR2 YSYEKL. The CDR3 sequence: CASSHDGTAGNTIYF. CDR3 in DNA: TGCGCCAGCAGCCATGACGGGACGGCGGGAAACACCATATATTTT.

The genes are TRBV23-1 and TRBJ1-4; 9 positions match TRBD1. TRBV23-1 is an ORF, with its function uncertain. The CDR3 length is 16 residues. The V segment lost 3 bases and the J segment 8 bases; nucleotides outside the gene matches: 10. The CDR3 sequence is CASSHPPGQGSEKLFF. CDR3 nucleotides: TGCGCCAGCAGTCATCCCCCGGGACAGGGCTCGGAAAAACTGTTTTTT.

The chain is built from TRBV20-1 and TRBJ2-3; a weak D match, TRBD2 (5 bases). V was cut by 3 bases and J by 5 bases, with 9 bases left in between. CDR1 and CDR2 (germline): DFQATT, SNEGSKA (reference sequence). The CDR3 runs to 12 residues. The CDR3 DNA is TGCAGTGCTAGCGCCACTAGAGATACGCAGTATTTT. It codes for CSASATRDTQYF.

This clonotype came up once. This chain uses TRBV24-1 with TRBJ2-2, with 8 bases aligning to TRBD1. J lost 3 bases, V lost 2 bases, and 4 bases had no gene match. Looked up from germline, CDR1 is KGHDR and CDR2 is SFDVKD. The CDR3 is made up of 16 amino acids. As DNA, the CDR3 is TGTGCCACCAGTGATTATGAGACAGGGGACACCGGGGAGCTGTTTTTT. Protein sequence: CATSDYETGDTGELFF.

This clonotype was seen repeatedly, ten times or more. The J gene is TRBJ2-3, the V gene TRBV5-1; D ambiguous. V lost 5 bases, J lost 2 bases, and 15 bases lay in between. Germline V gene sequence: CDR1 SGHRS, CDR2 YFSETQ. The length of the CDR3 is 15 residues. The CDR3, as DNA: TGCGCCAGCAGTAAAATTGAGGTCTCCACAGATACGCAGTATTTT. Its translation is CASSKIEVSTDTQYF.

This clonotype was observed at least ten times. DNA for the CDR3: TGTGCCAGCAGCTTACCTGGAGTAGTAGCCAAAAACATTCAGTACTTC. This gives the protein CASSLPGVVAKNIQYF. This sequence joins TRBV7-2 and TRBJ2-4; D is uncertain. The CDR3 runs 16 residues. Trimming took 2 bases from V and 0 from J, leaving 11 bases between them. The germline gives CDR1 SGHTA, CDR2 FQGNSA.

This chain connects TRBV11-2 to TRBJ2-1; TRBD1 is a possible D gene (6 bases). The CDR3 totals 14 residues. V was pared by 4 bases and J by 10 bases, with 17 bases between. Germline CDR1 is SGHAT and CDR2 is FQNNGV. For the CDR3, the DNA is TGTGCCAGCAGCTCAAAGCAGCAGGGGTTGGAGCAGTTCTTC. As protein: CASSSKQQGLEQFF.

This chain connects TRBV7-2 to TRBJ1-3, with unresolved D. Trimming took off 1 base at V and 0 bases at J, with 1 base between the two ends. CDR1 and CDR2 from the germline V gene are SGHTA and FQGNSA. The CDR3 runs to 13 residues. The CDR3 region has the DNA TGTGCCAGCAGCTTAGACTCTGGAAACACCATATATTTT. Encoded protein: CASSLDSGNTIYF.

The V gene is TRBV5-1, the J gene TRBJ1-4; D possibly corresponds to TRBD1 (5 bases). The germline CDR1 and CDR2 sequences are SGHRS and YFSETQ. The CDR3 covers 14 residues. V shed 4 bases and J shed 8 bases, with 15 bases lying between them. Here the CDR3 DNA reads TGCGCCAGCAGCCTGAGTACAGGAAGGGAAAAACTGTTTTTT. Its protein product is CASSLSTGREKLFF.

This clonotype has a handful of counts. This chain connects TRBV2 to TRBJ1-1; tentatively, D is TRBD1 (6 bases). CDR1 is SNHLY and CDR2 is FYNNEI in the germline V gene. V gave up 5 bases and J gave up 4 bases, with 11 bases separating them. The CDR3 has 13 residues. In DNA, the CDR3 is TGTGCCAGCAGTCAAGAGGGGGGCACTGAAGCTTTCTTT. This gives the protein CASSQEGGTEAFF.

V is TRBV6-2 or TRBV6-3 and J is TRBJ2-7, with 14 bases lining up with TRBD2. Germline V gene sequence: CDR1 MNHEY, CDR2 SVGEGT. The CDR3 has 14 residues. Trimming at V came to 7 bases and at J to 6 bases, leaving 5 bases not matched to a gene. CDR3 sequence reads: CASMWTSGRTEQYF. CDR3 nucleotide sequence: TGTGCCAGCATGTGGACTAGCGGGAGGACCGAGCAGTACTTC.

Note on this clonotype: One end of the junction is discordant with germline, which a read error may explain. The chain couples TRBV4-2 to TRBJ2-1; TRBD2 matches 14 bases. From germline, CDR1 is LGHNA and CDR2 YNFKEQ. The CDR3 totals 18 residues. Written as DNA, the CDR3 is TGTGCCAGCAGCCAAGTCGGACTAGCGGGAGGATCCTCCAATGAGCAGTTCTTC. Translated, it gives CASSQVGLAGGSSNEQFF.

This clonotype was seen only a few times. V and J are TRBV20-1 and TRBJ2-3, with 11 positions matching TRBD1. With 3 bases clipped from V and 6 bases from J, the junction kept 5 bases outside the gene matches. The CDR3 length is 14 residues. CDR1 DFQATT and CDR2 SNEGSKA come from the germline V gene (reference sequence). CDR3 nucleotide sequence: TGCAGTGCTAGGGACAGGGGGCCTAGGGATACGCAGTATTTT. Amino acids: CSARDRGPRDTQYF.

The chain carries TRBV7-2 and TRBJ2-1; D ambiguous. Germline V gives CDR1 SGHTA, CDR2 FQGNSA. The CDR3 runs to 11 residues. With 1 base removed from V and 6 bases from J, the gap between germline ends came to 1 base. The CDR3 DNA is TGTGCCAGCAGCTTAGTCAATGAGCAGTTCTTC. Protein sequence: CASSLVNEQFF.

This clonotype was seen more than once but under ten times. The chain couples TRBV4-2 to TRBJ2-1; 12 bases align to TRBD2. The germline V gene encodes CDR1 LGHNA and CDR2 YNFKEQ. The junction had 1 base not matched to a gene; V was cut back by 4 bases and J by 6 bases. The CDR3 sequence is 14 residues long. The CDR3 DNA reads as TGTGCCAGCAGCCGACTAGCGGGAGTCAATGAGCAGTTCTTC. It translates to CASSRLAGVNEQFF.

The chain carries TRBV5-1 and TRBJ2-1, with TRBD2 as a possible D gene (5 bases). The CDR3 sequence is 13 residues long. Germline assignment: CDR1 SGHRS and CDR2 YFSETQ. V lost 3 bases and J 6 bases, leaving 10 bases between the germline ends. In DNA form, the CDR3 reads TGCGCCAGCAGCTCCGGGGTATCCAATGAGCAGTTCTTC. As protein: CASSSGVSNEQFF.

V usage is TRBV5-1 and J usage is TRBJ2-2; TRBD1 agrees at 8 bases. This CDR3 comprises 16 residues. Germline assignment: CDR1 SGHRS and CDR2 YFSETQ. The ends lost 3 bases at V and 1 base at J; junction bases unmatched: 5. CDR3: CASSWTGTGNTGELFF. CDR3 sequence (DNA): TGCGCCAGCAGCTGGACCGGGACAGGGAACACCGGGGAGCTGTTTTTT.